These 19 T cell receptor beta chains came from one sample sequenced in a study of post-analysis software for immune sequencing data. The study, taken as a whole, reports: TRBV5-6, TRBV5-1 and TRBV20-1 belonged to a set of about five TRBV segments that were more frequent in patients than controls.

No cognate antigen is known for these TCRs. Prepared libraries of TCR beta cDNA carried unique molecular identifiers. TCRdb re-derived calls from the PCR reads in MiXCR, one entry per CDR3 protein. The table has about 540,000 distinct CDR3 sequences, 30% to 40% seen once. The sample consisted of blood. The receptors originated from a girl aged 2 to 17 with multiple sclerosis.

CDR3 protein: CASSRGPPPVGNEQFF. CDR3 DNA sequence: TGTGCCAGCAGCCGTGGGCCCCCCCCAGTGGGCAATGAGCAGTTCTTC. The chain uses TRBV14 and TRBJ2-1; the D is unclear. The germline V and J ends were trimmed by 4 bases and 6 bases, with 19 bases remaining between them. The germline CDR1 and CDR2 sequences are SGHDN and FVKESK. The CDR3 covers 16 residues.

In this sample, this clonotype turned up a few times. The chain has TRBV5-1 and TRBJ2-1; 7 bases align to TRBD2. The V gene end was trimmed by 3 bases and the J gene end by 8 bases; junction bases not matched to a gene: 5. The CDR3 is made up of 13 amino acids. Germline CDR1 SGHRS, CDR2 YFSETQ. The CDR3 reads CASSWTSIYEQFF. The DNA of the CDR3 is TGCGCCAGCAGCTGGACTAGTATCTATGAGCAGTTCTTC.

The rearrangement uses TRBV20-1 and TRBJ1-3; D perhaps matches TRBD1 (5 bases). The CDR3 covers 14 residues. Trimming stripped 2 bases from V and 6 bases from J, with 14 bases between. Germline V gene lookup returns CDR1 DFQATT and CDR2 SNEGSKA (reference sequence). The CDR3 DNA reads TGCAGTGCTAGACCCGGGACCGCCTTAAACACCATATATTTT. Its protein is CSARPGTALNTIYF.

As to this clonotype: One junction end does not reproduce the germline sequence, and a read error may be involved. This chain links TRBV4-1 with TRBJ2-7; tentatively, D is TRBD2 (5 bases). The CDR3 totals 18 residues. Looked up from germline, CDR1 is MGHRA and CDR2 is YSYEKL. Written as DNA, the CDR3 is TGCGCCAACAGCCCACTAGGCCGGCGGACCGCGAGCTCCTACGAGCAGTACTTC. This gives the protein CANSPLGRRTASSYEQYF.

This chain uses TRBV7-2 with TRBJ2-2; tentatively, D is TRBD1 (6 bases). CDR3 length equals 15 residues. V lost 1 base and J lost 5, with 11 bases in between. Germline assignment: CDR1 SGHTA and CDR2 FQGNSA. This CDR3 reads CASSLGQASTGELFF. The CDR3 DNA follows: TGTGCCAGCAGCTTAGGACAGGCCTCGACCGGGGAGCTGTTTTTT.

The J gene is TRBJ1-1, the V gene TRBV5-1, with D perhaps matching TRBD1 (5 bases). Trimming pared 4 bases from V and 5 bases from J, leaving 18 bases between. CDR1 is SGHRS, CDR2 YFSETQ, per germline. CDR3 length: 15 residues. CDR3 protein: CASSPLRPGRTEAFF. DNA for the CDR3: TGCGCCAGCAGCCCCTTACGGCCAGGGCGAACTGAAGCTTTCTTT.

About this clonotype: The junction departs from the called germline gene at one end, perhaps through a read error. The chain employs TRBV4-1 and TRBJ2-1, with a weak D call TRBD2 (5 bases). The CDR3 has 16 amino acids. Germline V gene sequence: CDR1 MGHRA, CDR2 YSYEKL. The chain's CDR3 is CTSSEAPGRSYNEQFF. The CDR3 DNA reads as TGCACCAGCAGCGAAGCCCCGGGGAGATCCTACAATGAGCAGTTCTTC.

In this sample, this clonotype turned up many times. This chain connects TRBV5-6 to TRBJ1-2; D may be TRBD1 (5 bases). In germline, CDR1 is SGHDT, CDR2 YYEEEE. CDR3 size: 15 residues. V was pared by 2 bases and J by 2 bases, with 13 bases between. CDR3 sequence: CASSFRGLGNYGYTF. DNA for the CDR3: TGTGCCAGCAGCTTTAGGGGTCTCGGGAACTATGGCTACACCTTC.

The rearrangement links TRBV7-2 to TRBJ2-4, with 9 bases fitting TRBD1. This CDR3 has 16 amino acids. J was trimmed by 4 bases and V by 4 bases; bases with no gene match: 8. Germline-derived CDR1 and CDR2 are SGHTA and FQGNSA. The CDR3 DNA reads as TGTGCCAGCAGCTCCTGGACAGGGGTTGGTAAAAACATTCAGTACTTC. This gives the protein CASSSWTGVGKNIQYF.

The chain has TRBV12-3 or TRBV12-4 and TRBJ2-1; a possible D gene is TRBD2 (6 bases). V was clipped by 5 bases and J by 8 bases, with 7 bases between them. The CDR3 has 11 residues. CDR3 sequence: CASSGGYEQFF. Here the CDR3 DNA reads TGTGCCAGCAGTGGGGGGTATGAGCAGTTCTTC.

This rearrangement joins TRBV12-3 or TRBV12-4 to TRBJ2-5; TRBD1 aligns across 7 bases. V shed 4 bases and J 1 base; nucleotides not matched to a gene: 3. The CDR3 covers 14 residues. CDR3: CASSSGTAQETQYF. The CDR3 nucleotides are TGTGCCAGCAGTTCGGGGACAGCCCAAGAGACCCAGTACTTC.

V is TRBV20-1 and J is TRBJ1-5, with D perhaps matching TRBD1 (5 bases). Germline CDR1 is DFQATT and CDR2 is SNEGSKA (reference sequence). This CDR3 spans 13 amino acids. Trimming shortened V by 1 base and J by 2 bases, and 6 bases separated the two germline ends. CDR3 DNA: TGCAGTGCTAGAGGGGACCGCAATCAGCCCCAGCATTTT. This codes for CSARGDRNQPQHF.

The chain employs TRBV27 and TRBJ2-5, with 13 bases lining up with TRBD2. Unmatched junction bases numbered 2, after V lost 6 bases and J lost 1 base. CDR1 MNHEY and CDR2 SMNVEV come from the germline V gene (reference sequence). The CDR3 spans 15 residues. The CDR3 region has the DNA TGTGCCAGCAGGACTAGCGGGGGGCGCCAAGAGACCCAGTACTTC. It encodes CASRTSGGRQETQYF.

The J gene is TRBJ2-7, the V gene TRBV20-1; 8 bases are a match to TRBD1. V lost 6 bases, J lost 6 bases, and 10 bases stayed unmatched. The CDR3 is made up of 13 amino acids. The germline gives CDR1 DFQATT, CDR2 SNEGSKA (reference sequence). The CDR3 nucleotides read TGCAGTGCCGGAATCAGGGGGCGCGTCGAGCAGTACTTC. Protein sequence: CSAGIRGRVEQYF.

This clonotype was seen many times. The CDR3 protein is CASSSLGGEQYF. CDR3 in DNA: TGTGCCAGCAGTTCCTTAGGTGGAGAGCAGTACTTC. The V and J genes are TRBV6-5 and TRBJ2-5; no clear D. CDR1 is MNHEY and CDR2 is SVGAGI in the germline V gene. This CDR3 is 12 amino acids long. V was clipped by 4 bases and J by 11 bases, with 14 bases between them.

This chain uses TRBV19 with TRBJ2-1; D is unclear. This CDR3 is 15 amino acids long. From germline, CDR1 is LNHDA and CDR2 SQIVND (reference sequence). The ends were cut back, 3 bases at V and 0 bases at J, with 9 bases in the middle. The CDR3 reads CASSMVGSSYNEQFF. The CDR3, as DNA: TGTGCCAGTAGTATGGTCGGTAGCTCCTACAATGAGCAGTTCTTC.

This clonotype was recorded many times. The chain joins TRBV7-3 to TRBJ2-5; TRBD2 is a possible D gene (7 bases). The V gene lost 5 bases and the J gene lost 5 bases, with 15 bases spanning the gap. Germline loops: CDR1 SGHTA, CDR2 FQGTGA. The length of the CDR3 is 14 residues. CDR3 bases: TGTGCCAGCAGCGGTTCGGGGGGCGGGGAGACCCAGTACTTC. Its translation is CASSGSGGGETQYF.

This clonotype was counted many times. V is TRBV29-1 and J is TRBJ2-5; 7 bases are shared with TRBD1. Unmatched junction bases numbered 9, after V lost 4 bases and J lost 4 bases. The germline V gene has CDR1 SQVTM and CDR2 ANQGSEA. The CDR3 totals 14 residues. CDR3: CSVGMAPGGETQYF. CDR3 in DNA: TGCAGCGTTGGTATGGCGCCAGGGGGAGAGACCCAGTACTTC.

The gene calls are TRBV7-2 and TRBJ1-4, with unresolved D. Trimming left V 2 bases short and J 0 bases short, with 13 bases between. This CDR3 is built from 17 residues. CDR1 and CDR2 from the germline V gene are SGHTA and FQGNSA. The CDR3 loop reads CASSLIPALATNEKLFF. The CDR3 coding sequence is TGTGCCAGCAGCTTAATCCCAGCCCTTGCAACTAATGAAAAACTGTTTTTT.